This T cell receptor beta chain was identified during a study of OX40 agonist ivuxolimab in advanced cancers. Study background: The dose-escalation group included hepatocellular carcinoma, melanoma, renal cell carcinoma and head and neck cancer. Findings of the study overall: More expanded clones were found, on average, in CD8+ than in CD4+ T cells. Researchers did not establish what antigens the expanded peripheral T cells target.

CDR3 size: 14 residues. J was trimmed by 5 bases and V by 7 bases; bases with no gene match: 8. Germline CDR1 and CDR2: MDHEN and SYDVKM. Profiling relied on immunoSEQ multiplex PCR, and the TCRdb table lists in-frame clones only, not all of them. Among around 72,000 clones, 80% to 95% were seen once, and the ten largest hold 2% to 2.5%. Blood draws occurred at baseline, cycle 4 day 1, and cycle 7 day 1. A note on this clone: The target antigen is unknown.

The chain links TRBV28 to TRBJ1-2; 9 positions match TRBD1. Sample: CD4+ or CD8+ T cells sorted from blood, taken in a trial of the OX40 agonist ivuxolimab. The sequence came from an adult with an advanced solid tumor such as melanoma, head and neck, liver or kidney cancer. The DNA of the CDR3 is TGTGCCAGCACCCGGGACAGGGTGGTTTATGGCTACACCTTC. Translating it yields CASTRDRVVYGYTF.